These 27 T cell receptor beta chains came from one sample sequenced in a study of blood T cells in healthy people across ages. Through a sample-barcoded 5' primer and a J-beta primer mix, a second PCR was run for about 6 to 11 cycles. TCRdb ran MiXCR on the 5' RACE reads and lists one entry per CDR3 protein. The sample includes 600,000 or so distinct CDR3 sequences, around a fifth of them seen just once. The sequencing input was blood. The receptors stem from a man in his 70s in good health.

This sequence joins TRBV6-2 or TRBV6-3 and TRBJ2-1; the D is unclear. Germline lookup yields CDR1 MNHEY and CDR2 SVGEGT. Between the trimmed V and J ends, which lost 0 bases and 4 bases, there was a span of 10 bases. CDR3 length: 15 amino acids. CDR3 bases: TGTGCCAGCAGTTACTCGTGGTCAGAGTACAATGAGCAGTTCTTC. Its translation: CASSYSWSEYNEQFF.

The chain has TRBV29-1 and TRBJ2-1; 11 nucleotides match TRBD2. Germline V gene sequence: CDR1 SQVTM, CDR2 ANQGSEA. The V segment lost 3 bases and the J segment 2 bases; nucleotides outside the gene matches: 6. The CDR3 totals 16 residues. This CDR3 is CSVDFRLAGPYNEQFF. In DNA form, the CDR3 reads TGCAGCGTTGATTTTCGACTAGCGGGACCCTACAATGAGCAGTTCTTC.

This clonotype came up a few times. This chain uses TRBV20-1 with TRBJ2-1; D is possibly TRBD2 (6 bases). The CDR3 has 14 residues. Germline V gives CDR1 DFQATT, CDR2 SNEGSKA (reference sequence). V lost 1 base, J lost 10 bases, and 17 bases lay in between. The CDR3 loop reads CSARGGLAPVEQFF. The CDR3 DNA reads TGCAGTGCTAGAGGTGGGCTAGCGCCCGTGGAGCAGTTCTTC.

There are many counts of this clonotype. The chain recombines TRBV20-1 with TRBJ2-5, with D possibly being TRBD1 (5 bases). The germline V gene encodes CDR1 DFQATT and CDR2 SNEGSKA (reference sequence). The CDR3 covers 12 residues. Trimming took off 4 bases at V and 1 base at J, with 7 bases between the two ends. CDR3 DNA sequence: TGCAGTGCTACAGGGCTCCAAGAGACCCAGTACTTC. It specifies CSATGLQETQYF.

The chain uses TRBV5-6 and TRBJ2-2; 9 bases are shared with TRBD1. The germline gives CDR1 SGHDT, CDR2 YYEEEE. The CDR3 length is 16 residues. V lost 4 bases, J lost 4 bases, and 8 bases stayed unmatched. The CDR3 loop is CASSRRTGGSTGELFF. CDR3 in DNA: TGTGCCAGCAGCAGGAGAACAGGGGGCTCCACCGGGGAGCTGTTTTTT. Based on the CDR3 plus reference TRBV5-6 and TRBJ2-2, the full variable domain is DAGVTQSPTHLIKTRGQQVTLRCSPKSGHDTVSWYQQALGQGPQFIFQYYEEEERQRGNFPDRFSGHQFPNYSSELNVNALLLGDSALYLCASSRRTGGSTGELFFGEGSRLTVL.

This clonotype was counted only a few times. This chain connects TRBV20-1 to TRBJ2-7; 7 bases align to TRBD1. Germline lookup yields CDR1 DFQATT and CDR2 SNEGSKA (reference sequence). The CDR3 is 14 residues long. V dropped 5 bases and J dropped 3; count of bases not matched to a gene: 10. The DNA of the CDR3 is TGCAGTGCTCCTACGAAGACAGGGTACTACGAGCAGTACTTC. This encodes CSAPTKTGYYEQYF.

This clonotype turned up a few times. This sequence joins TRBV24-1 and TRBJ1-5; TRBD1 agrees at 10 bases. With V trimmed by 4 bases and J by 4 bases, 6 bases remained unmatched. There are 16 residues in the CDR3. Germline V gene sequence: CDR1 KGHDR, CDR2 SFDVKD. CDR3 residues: CATSETGTGDNQPQHF. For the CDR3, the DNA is TGTGCCACCAGTGAAACCGGGACAGGGGATAATCAGCCCCAGCATTTT.

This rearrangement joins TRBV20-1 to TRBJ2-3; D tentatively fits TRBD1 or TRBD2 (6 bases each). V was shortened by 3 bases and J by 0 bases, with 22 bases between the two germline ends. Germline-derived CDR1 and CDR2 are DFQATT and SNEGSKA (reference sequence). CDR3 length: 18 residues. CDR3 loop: CSARRGFGTSPSTDTQYF. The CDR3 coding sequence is TGCAGTGCTAGGAGGGGGTTTGGCACTAGCCCAAGCACAGATACGCAGTATTTT.

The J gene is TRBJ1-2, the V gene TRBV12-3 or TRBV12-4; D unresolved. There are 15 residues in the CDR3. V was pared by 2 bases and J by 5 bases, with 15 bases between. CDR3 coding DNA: TGTGCCAGCAGTTTAAATATAGCAGCGGTTTATGGCTACACCTTC. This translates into CASSLNIAAVYGYTF.

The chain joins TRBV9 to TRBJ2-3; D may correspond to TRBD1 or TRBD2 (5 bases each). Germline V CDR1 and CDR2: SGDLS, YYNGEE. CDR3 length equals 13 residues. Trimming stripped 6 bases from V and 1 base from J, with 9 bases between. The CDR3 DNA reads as TGTGCCAGCAATCGGGGACGCACAGATACGCAGTATTTT. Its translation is CASNRGRTDTQYF.

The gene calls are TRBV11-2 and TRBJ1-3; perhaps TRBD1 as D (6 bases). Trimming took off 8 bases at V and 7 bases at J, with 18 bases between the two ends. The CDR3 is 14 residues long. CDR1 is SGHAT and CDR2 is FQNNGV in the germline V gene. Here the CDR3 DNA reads TGTGCCAGCGGCCCGGGCGGGGGCGAGAACACCATATATTTT. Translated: CASGPGGGENTIYF.

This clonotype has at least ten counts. In DNA form, the CDR3 reads TGCGCCAGCAGCTTGGCTAGCGGGACTTACAATGAGCAGTTCTTC. It translates to CASSLASGTYNEQFF. V is TRBV5-1 and J is TRBJ2-1; TRBD2 matches at 9 bases. The germline V gene encodes CDR1 SGHRS and CDR2 YFSETQ. The V and J ends lost 0 bases and 4 bases, in that order; junction bases with no gene match: 2. The CDR3 totals 15 residues.

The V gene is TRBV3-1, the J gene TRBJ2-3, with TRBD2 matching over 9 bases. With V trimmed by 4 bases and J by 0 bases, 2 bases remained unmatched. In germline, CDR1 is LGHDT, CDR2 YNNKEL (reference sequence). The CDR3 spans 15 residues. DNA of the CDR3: TGTGCCAGCAGCCCGAGCGGGAGGAGCACAGATACGCAGTATTTT. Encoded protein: CASSPSGRSTDTQYF.

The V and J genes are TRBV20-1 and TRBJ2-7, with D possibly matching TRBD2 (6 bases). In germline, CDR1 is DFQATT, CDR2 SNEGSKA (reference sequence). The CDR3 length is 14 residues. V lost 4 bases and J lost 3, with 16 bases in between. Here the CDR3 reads CSATPSGSHYEQYF. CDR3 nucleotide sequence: TGCAGTGCTACCCCAAGCGGGTCGCACTACGAGCAGTACTTC.

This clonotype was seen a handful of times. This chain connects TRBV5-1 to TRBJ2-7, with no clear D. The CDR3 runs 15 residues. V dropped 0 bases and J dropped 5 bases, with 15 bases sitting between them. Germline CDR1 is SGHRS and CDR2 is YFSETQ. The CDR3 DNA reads TGCGCCAGCAGCTTGGAGGGTAGGACGTGGGACGAGCAGTACTTC. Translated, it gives CASSLEGRTWDEQYF.

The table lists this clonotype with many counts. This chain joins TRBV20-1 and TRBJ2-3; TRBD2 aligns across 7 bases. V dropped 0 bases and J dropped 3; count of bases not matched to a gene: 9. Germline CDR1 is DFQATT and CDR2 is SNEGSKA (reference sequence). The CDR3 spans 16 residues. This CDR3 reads CSARDRLAAITDTQYF. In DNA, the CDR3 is TGCAGTGCTAGAGATAGACTAGCAGCAATTACAGATACGCAGTATTTT.

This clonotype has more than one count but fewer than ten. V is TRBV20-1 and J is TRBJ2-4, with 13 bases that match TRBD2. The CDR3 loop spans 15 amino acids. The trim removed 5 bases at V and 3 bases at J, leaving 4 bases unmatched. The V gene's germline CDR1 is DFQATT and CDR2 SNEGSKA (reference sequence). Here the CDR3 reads CSAERLAGGKNIQYF. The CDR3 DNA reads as TGCAGTGCTGAGAGACTAGCGGGAGGCAAAAACATTCAGTACTTC.

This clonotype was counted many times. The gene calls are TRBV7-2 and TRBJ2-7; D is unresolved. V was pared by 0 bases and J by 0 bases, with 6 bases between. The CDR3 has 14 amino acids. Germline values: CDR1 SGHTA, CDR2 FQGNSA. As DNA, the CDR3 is TGTGCCAGCAGCTTAGCCGTTAGCTCCTACGAGCAGTACTTC. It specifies CASSLAVSSYEQYF.

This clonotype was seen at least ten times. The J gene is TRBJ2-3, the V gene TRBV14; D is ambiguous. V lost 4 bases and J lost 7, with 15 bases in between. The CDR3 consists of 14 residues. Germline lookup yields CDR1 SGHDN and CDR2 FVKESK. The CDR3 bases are TGTGCCAGCAGCCCCCGCCGCACCGTAAATACGCAGTATTTT. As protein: CASSPRRTVNTQYF.

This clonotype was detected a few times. The CDR3 is CSARVPSGREGIAKNIQYF. For the CDR3, the DNA is TGCAGTGCTAGAGTGCCTAGCGGGAGGGAGGGGATAGCCAAAAACATTCAGTACTTC. The V call is TRBV20-1, the J call TRBJ2-4, with 12 bases that match TRBD2. Germline V lookup: CDR1 DFQATT, CDR2 SNEGSKA (reference sequence). After removal of 1 base from V and 0 bases from J, the junction contained 10 bases not matched to a gene. The CDR3 extends over 19 amino acids.

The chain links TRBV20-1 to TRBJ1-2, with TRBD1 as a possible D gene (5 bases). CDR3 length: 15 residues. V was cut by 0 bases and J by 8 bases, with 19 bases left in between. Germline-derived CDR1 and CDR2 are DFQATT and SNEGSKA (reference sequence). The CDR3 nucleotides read TGCAGTGCTAGAGATTCGGGGGGTCCAGGCTACGGCTACACCTTC. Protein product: CSARDSGGPGYGYTF.

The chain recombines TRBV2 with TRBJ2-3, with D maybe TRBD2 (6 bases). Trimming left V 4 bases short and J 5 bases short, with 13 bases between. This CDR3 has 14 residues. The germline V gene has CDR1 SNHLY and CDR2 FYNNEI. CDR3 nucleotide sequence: TGTGCCAGCAGTGCCAGTAGCGGAGGAGATACGCAGTATTTT. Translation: CASSASSGGDTQYF.

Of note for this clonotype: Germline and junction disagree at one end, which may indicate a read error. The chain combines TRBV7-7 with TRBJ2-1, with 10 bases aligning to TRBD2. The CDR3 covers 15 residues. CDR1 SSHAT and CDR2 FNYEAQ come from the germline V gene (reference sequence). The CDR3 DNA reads TGTGCTAGCAGCTTAGGGACTAGCGAACACAATGAGCAGTTCTTC. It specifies CASSLGTSEHNEQFF.

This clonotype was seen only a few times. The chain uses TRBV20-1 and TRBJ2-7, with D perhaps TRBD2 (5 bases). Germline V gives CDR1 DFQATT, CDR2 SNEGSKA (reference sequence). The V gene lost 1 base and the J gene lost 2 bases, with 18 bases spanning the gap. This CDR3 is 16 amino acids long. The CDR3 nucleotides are TGCAGTGCTAGAGGTAGAAGAGGAGGAGATGCCTACGAGCAGTACTTC. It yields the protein CSARGRRGGDAYEQYF.

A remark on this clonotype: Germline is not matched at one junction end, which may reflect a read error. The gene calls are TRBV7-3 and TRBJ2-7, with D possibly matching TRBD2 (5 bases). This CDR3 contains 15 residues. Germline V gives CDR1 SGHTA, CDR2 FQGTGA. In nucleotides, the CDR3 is TGTGCCAGCAGCCTAACTAGTATTGACTCCTACGAGCAGTACTTC. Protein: CASSLTSIDSYEQYF.

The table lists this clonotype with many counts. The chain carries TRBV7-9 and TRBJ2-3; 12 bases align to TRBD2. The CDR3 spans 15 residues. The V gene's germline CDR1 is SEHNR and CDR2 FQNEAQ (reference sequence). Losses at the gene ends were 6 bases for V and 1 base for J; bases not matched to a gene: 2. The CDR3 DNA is TGTGCCAGCAGTTCTAGCGGGAGGGGCACAGATACGCAGTATTTT. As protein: CASSSSGRGTDTQYF.

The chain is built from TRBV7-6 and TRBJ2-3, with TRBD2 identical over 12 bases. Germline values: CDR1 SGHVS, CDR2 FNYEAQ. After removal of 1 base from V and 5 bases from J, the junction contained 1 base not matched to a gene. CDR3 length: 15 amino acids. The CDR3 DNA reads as TGTGCCAGCAGCTTAGTGGGACTAGCGGGAGATACGCAGTATTTT. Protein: CASSLVGLAGDTQYF.